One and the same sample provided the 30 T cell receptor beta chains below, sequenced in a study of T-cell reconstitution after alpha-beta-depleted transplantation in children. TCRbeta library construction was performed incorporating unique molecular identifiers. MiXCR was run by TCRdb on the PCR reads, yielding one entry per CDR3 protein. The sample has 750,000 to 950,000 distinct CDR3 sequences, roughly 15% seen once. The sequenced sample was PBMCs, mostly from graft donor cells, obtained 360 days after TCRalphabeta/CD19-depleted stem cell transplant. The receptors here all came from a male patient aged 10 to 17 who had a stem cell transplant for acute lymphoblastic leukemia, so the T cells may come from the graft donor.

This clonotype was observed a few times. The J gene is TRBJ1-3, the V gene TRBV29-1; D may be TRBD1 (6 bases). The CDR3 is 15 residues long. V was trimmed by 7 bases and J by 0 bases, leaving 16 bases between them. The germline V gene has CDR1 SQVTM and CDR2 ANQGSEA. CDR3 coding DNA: TGCAGCGCCGTAAACAGGGCCCACTCTGGAAACACCATATATTTT. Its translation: CSAVNRAHSGNTIYF.

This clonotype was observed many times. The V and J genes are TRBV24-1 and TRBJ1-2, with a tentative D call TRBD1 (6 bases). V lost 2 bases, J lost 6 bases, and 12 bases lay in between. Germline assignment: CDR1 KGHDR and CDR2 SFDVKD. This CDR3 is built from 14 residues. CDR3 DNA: TGTGCCACCAGTGATTCTTACAGGGTCAATGGCTACACCTTC. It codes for CATSDSYRVNGYTF.

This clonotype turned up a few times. The CDR3 region is CASARRENTGELFF. The CDR3, as DNA: TGTGCCAGCGCCCGAAGGGAGAACACCGGGGAGCTGTTTTTT. The chain employs TRBV12-3 or TRBV12-4 and TRBJ2-2, with D uncertain. CDR3 length: 14 amino acids. Trimming cost V 8 bases and J 1 base, with 11 bases left between them.

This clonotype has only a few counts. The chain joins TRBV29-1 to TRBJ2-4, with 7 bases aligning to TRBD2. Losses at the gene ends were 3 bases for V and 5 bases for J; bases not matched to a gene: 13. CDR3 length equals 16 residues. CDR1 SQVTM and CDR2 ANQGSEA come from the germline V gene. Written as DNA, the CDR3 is TGCAGCGTTGAGAATCCTGGCGGGAGTCCAGAAAACATTCAGTACTTC. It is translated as CSVENPGGSPENIQYF.

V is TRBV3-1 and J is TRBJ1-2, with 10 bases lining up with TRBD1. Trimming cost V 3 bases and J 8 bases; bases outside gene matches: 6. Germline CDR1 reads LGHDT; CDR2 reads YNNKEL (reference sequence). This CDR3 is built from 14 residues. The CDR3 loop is CASSHRQGARGYTF. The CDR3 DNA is TGTGCCAGCAGCCATAGACAGGGGGCGAGAGGCTACACCTTC.

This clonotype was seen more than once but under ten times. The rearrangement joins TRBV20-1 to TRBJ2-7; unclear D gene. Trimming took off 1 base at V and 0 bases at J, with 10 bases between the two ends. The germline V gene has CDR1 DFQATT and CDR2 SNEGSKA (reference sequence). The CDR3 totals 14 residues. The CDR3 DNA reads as TGCAGTGCTAGAGTAACGCTAGTCTCCTACGAGCAGTACTTC. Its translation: CSARVTLVSYEQYF.

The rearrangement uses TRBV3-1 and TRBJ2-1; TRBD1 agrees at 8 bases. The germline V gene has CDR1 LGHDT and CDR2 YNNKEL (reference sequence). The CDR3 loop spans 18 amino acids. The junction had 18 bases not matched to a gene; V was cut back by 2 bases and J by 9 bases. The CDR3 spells CASSQTFAQGAGVGEQFF. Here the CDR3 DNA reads TGTGCCAGCAGCCAAACTTTCGCCCAGGGGGCTGGCGTCGGTGAGCAGTTCTTC.

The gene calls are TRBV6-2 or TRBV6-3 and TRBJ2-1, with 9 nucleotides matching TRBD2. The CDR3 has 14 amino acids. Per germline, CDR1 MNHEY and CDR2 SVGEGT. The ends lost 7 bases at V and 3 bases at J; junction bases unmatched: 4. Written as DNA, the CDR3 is TGTGCCAGCAAGAGGCGGGAGGGCTACAATGAGCAGTTCTTC. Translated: CASKRREGYNEQFF.

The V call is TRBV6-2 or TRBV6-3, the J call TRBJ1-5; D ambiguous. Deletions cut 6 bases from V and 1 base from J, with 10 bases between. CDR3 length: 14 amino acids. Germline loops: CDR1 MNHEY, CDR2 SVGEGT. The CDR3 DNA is TGTGCCAGCAGGGTTCTACAGAGCAATCAGCCCCAGCATTTT. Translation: CASRVLQSNQPQHF.

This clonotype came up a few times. Here the CDR3 reads CASSLEQGARTGANVLTF. The CDR3 DNA sequence: TGTGCCAGCAGCTTAGAACAGGGGGCGCGCACTGGGGCCAACGTCCTGACTTTC. This chain uses TRBV11-1 with TRBJ2-6; 9 bases line up with TRBD1. Germline CDR1 is SGHAT and CDR2 is FQDESV (reference sequence). With 1 base clipped from V and 2 bases from J, the junction kept 6 bases outside the gene matches. The CDR3 contains 18 residues.

Here the CDR3 reads CATSRAHREGWWGDTQYF. DNA of the CDR3: TGTGCCACCAGCAGGGCTCACAGGGAGGGTTGGTGGGGAGATACGCAGTATTTT. This chain joins TRBV15 and TRBJ2-3, with a tentative D call TRBD2 (7 bases). The CDR3 loop spans 18 amino acids. The germline CDR1 and CDR2 sequences are LNHNV and YYDKDF (reference sequence). Trimming removed 3 bases at V and 5 bases at J, with 24 bases between.

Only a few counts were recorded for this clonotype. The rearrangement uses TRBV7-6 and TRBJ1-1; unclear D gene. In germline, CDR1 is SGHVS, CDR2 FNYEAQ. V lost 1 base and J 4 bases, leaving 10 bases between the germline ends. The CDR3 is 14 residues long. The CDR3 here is CASSLGLAGTEAFF. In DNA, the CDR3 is TGTGCCAGCAGCTTAGGTTTGGCTGGCACTGAAGCTTTCTTT.

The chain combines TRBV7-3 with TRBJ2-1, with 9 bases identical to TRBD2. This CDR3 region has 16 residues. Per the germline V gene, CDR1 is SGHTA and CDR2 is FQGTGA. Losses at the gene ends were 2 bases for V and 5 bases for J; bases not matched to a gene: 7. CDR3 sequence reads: CASSLVLAGTHNEQFF. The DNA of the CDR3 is TGTGCCAGCAGCTTAGTCCTAGCGGGAACACACAATGAGCAGTTCTTC.

CDR3 protein: CASSLVGESTDTQYF. As DNA, the CDR3 is TGTGCCAGCAGCTTAGTGGGGGAGAGCACAGATACGCAGTATTTT. The rearrangement joins TRBV7-2 to TRBJ2-3; D might be TRBD1 or TRBD2, each matching 5 bases. The ends were cut back, 1 base at V and 0 bases at J, with 8 bases in the middle. This CDR3 comprises 15 residues. CDR1 and CDR2 (germline): SGHTA, FQGNSA.

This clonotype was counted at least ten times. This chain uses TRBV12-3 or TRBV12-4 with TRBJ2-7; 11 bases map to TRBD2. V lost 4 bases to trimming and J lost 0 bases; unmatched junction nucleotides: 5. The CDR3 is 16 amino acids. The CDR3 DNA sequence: TGTGCCAGCAGTTATGGGACTAGCGGAACCTCCTACGAGCAGTACTTC. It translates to CASSYGTSGTSYEQYF.

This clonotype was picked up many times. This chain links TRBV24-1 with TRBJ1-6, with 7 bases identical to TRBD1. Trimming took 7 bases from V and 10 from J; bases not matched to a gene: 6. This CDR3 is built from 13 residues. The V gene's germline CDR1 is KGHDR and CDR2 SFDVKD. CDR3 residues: CATSRTGESPLHF. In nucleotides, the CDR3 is TGTGCCACCAGCCGGACAGGTGAATCACCCCTCCACTTT.

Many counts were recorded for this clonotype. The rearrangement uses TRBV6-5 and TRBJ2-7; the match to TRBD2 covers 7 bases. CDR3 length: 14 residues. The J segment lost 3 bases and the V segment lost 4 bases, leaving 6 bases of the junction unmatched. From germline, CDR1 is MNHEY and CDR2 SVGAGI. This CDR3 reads CASSSTKRDYEQYF. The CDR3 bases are TGTGCCAGCAGTTCTACGAAGCGGGACTACGAGCAGTACTTC.

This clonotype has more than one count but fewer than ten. The CDR3 reads CASSTLAGGRTDTQYF. In nucleotides, the CDR3 is TGCGCCAGCAGTACCCTAGCGGGAGGTCGCACAGATACGCAGTATTTT. The V call is TRBV23-1, the J call TRBJ2-3, with TRBD2 matching over 11 bases. TRBV23-1 is an ORF, and what it does is uncertain. The CDR3 is made up of 16 amino acids. V shed 5 bases and J 1 base; nucleotides not matched to a gene: 5.

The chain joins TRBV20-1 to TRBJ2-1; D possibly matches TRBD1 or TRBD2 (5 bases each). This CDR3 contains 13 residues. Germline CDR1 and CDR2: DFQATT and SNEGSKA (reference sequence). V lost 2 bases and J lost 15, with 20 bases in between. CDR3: CSARPDPGTHAFF. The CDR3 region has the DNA TGCAGTGCTAGACCGGATCCCGGGACCCACGCGTTCTTC.

Here the CDR3 DNA reads TGTGCCAGCAGCTTAGAGGTCGGGGGAGGTACCAGGTGGGGTGCTTTCTTT. Its translation is CASSLEVGGGTRWGAFF. The chain links TRBV7-9 to TRBJ1-1, with D possibly matching TRBD1 (5 bases). The V end lost 1 base, the J end lost 11 bases, and 26 bases lay between the germline ends. CDR1 SEHNR and CDR2 FQNEAQ come from the germline V gene (reference sequence). The CDR3 spans 17 residues.

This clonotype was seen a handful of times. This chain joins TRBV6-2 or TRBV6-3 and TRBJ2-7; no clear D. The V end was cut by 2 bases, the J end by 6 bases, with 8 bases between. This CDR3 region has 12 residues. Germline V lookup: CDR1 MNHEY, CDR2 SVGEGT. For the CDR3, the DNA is TGTGCCAGCAGTTACCGGTCGCGCGAGCAGTACTTC. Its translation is CASSYRSREQYF.

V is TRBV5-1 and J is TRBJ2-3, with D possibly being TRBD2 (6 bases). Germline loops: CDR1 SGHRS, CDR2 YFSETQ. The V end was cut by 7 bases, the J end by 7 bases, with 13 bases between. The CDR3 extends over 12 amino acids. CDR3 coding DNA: TGCGCCAGCGAGAGCGGCGGGAATACGCAGTATTTT. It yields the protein CASESGGNTQYF.

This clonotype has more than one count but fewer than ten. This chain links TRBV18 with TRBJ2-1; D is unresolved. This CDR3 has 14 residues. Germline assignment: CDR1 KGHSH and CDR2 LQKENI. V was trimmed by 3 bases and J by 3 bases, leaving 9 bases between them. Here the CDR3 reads CASSPTTFYNEQFF. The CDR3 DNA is TGTGCCAGCTCACCGACGACTTTCTACAATGAGCAGTTCTTC.

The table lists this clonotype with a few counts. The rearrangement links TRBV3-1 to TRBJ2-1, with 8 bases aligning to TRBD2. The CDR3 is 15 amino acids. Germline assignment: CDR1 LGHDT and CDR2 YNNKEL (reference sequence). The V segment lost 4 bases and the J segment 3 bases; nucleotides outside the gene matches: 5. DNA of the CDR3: TGTGCCAGCAGCCCGGGGGGGAGGGTCTACAATGAGCAGTTCTTC. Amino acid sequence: CASSPGGRVYNEQFF.

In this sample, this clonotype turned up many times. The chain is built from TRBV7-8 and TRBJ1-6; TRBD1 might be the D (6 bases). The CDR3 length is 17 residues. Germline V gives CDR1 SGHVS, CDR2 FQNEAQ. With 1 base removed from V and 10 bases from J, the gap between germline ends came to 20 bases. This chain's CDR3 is CASSLGVRGTGASPLHF. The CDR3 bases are TGTGCCAGCAGCTTAGGTGTCAGGGGTACTGGAGCCTCACCCCTCCACTTT.

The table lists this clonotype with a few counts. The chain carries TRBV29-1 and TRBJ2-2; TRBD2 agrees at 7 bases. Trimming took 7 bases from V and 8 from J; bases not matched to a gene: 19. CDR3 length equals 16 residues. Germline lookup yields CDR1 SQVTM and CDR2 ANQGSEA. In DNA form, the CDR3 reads TGCAGCGCCGGAAGGATTGGGGGAGGGCCTCGGGGGGAGCTGTTTTTT. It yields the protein CSAGRIGGGPRGELFF.

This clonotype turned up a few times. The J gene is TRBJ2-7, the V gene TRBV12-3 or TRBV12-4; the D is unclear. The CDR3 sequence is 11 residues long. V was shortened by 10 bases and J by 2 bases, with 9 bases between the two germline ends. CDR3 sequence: CATLQAYEQYF. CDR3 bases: TGTGCCACCCTGCAAGCCTACGAGCAGTACTTC.

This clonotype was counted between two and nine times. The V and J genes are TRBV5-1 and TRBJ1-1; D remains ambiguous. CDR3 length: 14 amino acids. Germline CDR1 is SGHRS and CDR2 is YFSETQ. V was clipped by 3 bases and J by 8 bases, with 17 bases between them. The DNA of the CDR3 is TGCGCCAGCAGCTGGAGAGGGAATTATCAAGAAGCTTTCTTT. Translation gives CASSWRGNYQEAFF. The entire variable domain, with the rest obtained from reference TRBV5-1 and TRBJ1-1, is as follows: KAGVTQTPRYLIKTRGQQVTLSCSPISGHRSVSWYQQTPGQGLQFLFEYFSETQRNKGNFPGRFSGRQFSNSRSEMNVSTLELGDSALYLCASSWRGNYQEAFFGQGTRLTVV.

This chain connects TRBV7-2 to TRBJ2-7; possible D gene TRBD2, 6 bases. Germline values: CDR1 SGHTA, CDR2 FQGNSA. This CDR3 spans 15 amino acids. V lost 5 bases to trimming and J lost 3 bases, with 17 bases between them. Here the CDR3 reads CASSTIGGTNYEQYF. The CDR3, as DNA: TGTGCCAGCAGCACCATCGGCGGGACCAACTACGAGCAGTACTTC. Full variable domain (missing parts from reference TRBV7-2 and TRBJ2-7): GAGVSQSPSNKVTEKGKDVELRCDPISGHTALYWYRQSLGQGLEFLIYFQGNSAPDKSGLPSDRFSAERTGGSVSTLTIQRTQQEDSAVYLCASSTIGGTNYEQYFGPGTRLTVT.

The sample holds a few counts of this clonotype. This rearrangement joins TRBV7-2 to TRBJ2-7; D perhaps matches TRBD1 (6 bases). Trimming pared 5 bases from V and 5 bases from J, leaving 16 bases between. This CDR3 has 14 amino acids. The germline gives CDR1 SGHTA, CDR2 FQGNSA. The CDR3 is CASSHDTGYHEQYF. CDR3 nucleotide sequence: TGTGCCAGCAGCCACGACACAGGGTACCACGAGCAGTACTTC.